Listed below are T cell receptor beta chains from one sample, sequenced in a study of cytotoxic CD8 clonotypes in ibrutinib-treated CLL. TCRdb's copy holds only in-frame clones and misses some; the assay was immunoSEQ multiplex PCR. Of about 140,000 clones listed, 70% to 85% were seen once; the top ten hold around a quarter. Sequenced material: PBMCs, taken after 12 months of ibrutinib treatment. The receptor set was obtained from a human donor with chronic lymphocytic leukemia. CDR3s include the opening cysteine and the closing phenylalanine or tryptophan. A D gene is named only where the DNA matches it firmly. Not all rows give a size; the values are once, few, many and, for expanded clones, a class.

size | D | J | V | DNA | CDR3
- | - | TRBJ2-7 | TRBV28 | TGTGCCAGCAGTACCATCAAGGGTGACTACGAGCAGTACTTC | CASSTIKGDYEQYF
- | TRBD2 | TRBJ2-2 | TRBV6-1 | TGTGCCAGCAGTGAATGGTGGGAGGGCCTTAACACCGGGGAGCTGTTTTTT | CASSEWWEGLNTGELFF
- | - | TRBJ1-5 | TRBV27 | TGTGCCAGCAGTTTATATTGGCATCAGCCCCAGCATTTT | CASSLYWHQPQHF
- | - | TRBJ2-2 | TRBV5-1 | TGCGCCAGCAGCTTTGGCGGGGAGCTGTTTTTT | CASSFGGELFF
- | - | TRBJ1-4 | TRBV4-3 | TGCGCCAGCAGCCAAGATTTGCTCACAGTGGGGGGTGAAAAACTGTTTTTT | CASSQDLLTVGGEKLFF
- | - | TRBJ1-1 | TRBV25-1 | TGTGCCAGCAGTGACGCCAGCATGAACACTGAAGCTTTCTTT | CASSDASMNTEAFF
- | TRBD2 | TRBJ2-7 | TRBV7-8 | TGTGCCAGCAGCTATTCGAGCGGGGCTGCTCCAATTGGCGAGCAGTACTTC | CASSYSSGAAPIGEQYF
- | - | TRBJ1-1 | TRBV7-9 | TGTGCCAGCAGCTTGCTACAGGTGAACACTGAAGCTTTCTTT | CASSLLQVNTEAFF
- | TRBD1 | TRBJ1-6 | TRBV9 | TGTGCCAGCAGCCGCAGGCCTACGGGACAGGGAAATTCACCCCTCCACTTT | CASSRRPTGQGNSPLHF
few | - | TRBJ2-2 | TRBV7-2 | TGTGCCAGCAGCGGTAGAGGCACCGGGGAGCTGTTTTTT | CASSGRGTGELFF
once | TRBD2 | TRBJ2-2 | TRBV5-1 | TGCGCCAGCAGCGCTAGCGGGGGCGACACCGGGGAGCTGTTTTTT | CASSASGGDTGELFF
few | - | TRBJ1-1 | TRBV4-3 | TGCGCCAGCAGCCAAGAAGGGGACGGTGAAGCTTTCTTT | CASSQEGDGEAFF
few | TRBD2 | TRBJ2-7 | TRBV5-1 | TGCGCCAGCAGCTTGAGTGGACTAGCGGGAGCGGACGAGCAGTACTTC | CASSLSGLAGADEQYF
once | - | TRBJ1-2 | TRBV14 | TGTGCCAGCAGCCAATTAGGTTCTAACTATGGCTACACCTTC | CASSQLGSNYGYTF
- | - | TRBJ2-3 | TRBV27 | TGTGCCAGCAGTTTGGACATCTGGGACTTCACAGATACGCAGTATTTT | CASSLDIWDFTDTQYF
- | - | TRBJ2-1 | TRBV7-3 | TGTGCCAGCAGCTTAATAGAGGTGGGTGAGCAGTTCTTC | CASSLIEVGEQFF
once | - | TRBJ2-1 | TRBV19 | TGTGCCAGTAGCGTGGCGGGAAGCTACAATGAGCAGTTCTTC | CASSVAGSYNEQFF
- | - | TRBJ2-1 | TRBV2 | TGTGCCAGCAGTGGTGACAGATCCTCCTACAATGAGCAGTTCTTC | CASSGDRSSYNEQFF
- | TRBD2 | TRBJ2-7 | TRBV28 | TGTGCCAGCCTCCCTCGGACGGGGGGAAACGAGCAGTACTTC | CASLPRTGGNEQYF
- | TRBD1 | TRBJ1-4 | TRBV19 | TGTGCCAGTAGTACGACAGGGGTGGATGAAAAACTGTTTTTT | CASSTTGVDEKLFF
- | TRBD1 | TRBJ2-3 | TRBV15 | TGTGCCACCAGCAGACCGGGACAGGGGAAAACAGATACGCAGTATTTT | CATSRPGQGKTDTQYF
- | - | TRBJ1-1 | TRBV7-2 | TGTGCCAGCAGCTTCAGTAAGAACACTGAAGCTTTCTTT | CASSFSKNTEAFF
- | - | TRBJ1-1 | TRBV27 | TGTGCCAGCAGTCCCCAGGGGAGCACTGAAGCTTTCTTT | CASSPQGSTEAFF
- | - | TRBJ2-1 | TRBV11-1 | TGTGCCAGCAGCCCCGAGGCCGGTTACAATGAGCAGTTCTTC | CASSPEAGYNEQFF